The 12 T cell receptor beta chains given below trace back to one sample, sequenced in a study of high-grade serous ovarian cancer treatment subgroups. Tumor samples were taken before definitive surgery or chemotherapy. The table came from immunoSEQ multiplex PCR; TCRdb's copy has only in-frame clones and leaves some out. The sample has around 1,600 clones; under 80% are singletons. Sequenced input: tumor tissue. The receptors here all came from a human donor with high-grade serous ovarian cancer.

V and J are TRBV4-3 and TRBJ1-2; D possibly corresponds to TRBD1 (5 bases). Germline lookup yields CDR1 LGHNA and CDR2 YSLEER. This CDR3 is built from 19 residues. The germline V and J ends were trimmed by 0 bases and 3 bases, with 23 bases remaining between them. In DNA form, the CDR3 reads TGCGCCAGCAGCCAAGATACATATGGTCAGGGTGCGACCGACTATGGCTACACCTTC. Amino acids: CASSQDTYGQGATDYGYTF.

V usage is TRBV7-9 and J usage is TRBJ2-3; unclear D gene. The ends were cut back, 8 bases at V and 0 bases at J, with 9 bases in the middle. This CDR3 is built from 13 residues. Germline loops: CDR1 SEHNR, CDR2 FQNEAQ (reference sequence). CDR3 protein: CASSLASTDTQYF. CDR3 nucleotide sequence: TGTGCCAGCTCTCTCGCTAGCACAGATACGCAGTATTTT. Full variable domain (outside the CDR3, taken from reference TRBV7-9 and TRBJ2-3): DTGVSQNPRHKITKRGQNVTFRCDPISEHNRLYWYRQTLGQGPEFLTYFQNEAQLEKSRLLSDRFSAERPKGSFSTLEIQRTEQGDSAMYLCASSLASTDTQYFGPGTRLTVL.

The chain recombines TRBV5-1 with TRBJ2-7; 7 nucleotides agree with TRBD2. This CDR3 is built from 14 residues. V shed 3 bases, J shed 4 bases, and the junction held 7 bases outside the gene matches. CDR1 SGHRS and CDR2 YFSETQ come from the germline V gene. The DNA of the CDR3 is TGCGCCAGCAGCTCGGGCGGGAGTCCTTACGAGCAGTACTTC. Translated: CASSSGGSPYEQYF.

This clone appeared once. The chain uses TRBV5-1 and TRBJ1-1; D perhaps matches TRBD1 (5 bases). Trimming shortened V by 0 bases and J by 5 bases, and 14 bases separated the two germline ends. The germline V gene encodes CDR1 SGHRS and CDR2 YFSETQ. The CDR3 has 15 residues. CDR3 sequence: CASSLDPGRLTEAFF. In DNA, the CDR3 is TGCGCCAGCAGCTTGGACCCAGGGCGGCTTACTGAAGCTTTCTTT.

The chain combines TRBV9 with TRBJ2-7; D gene ambiguous. Trimming stripped 0 bases from V and 4 bases from J, with 8 bases between. CDR3 length: 13 amino acids. The germline CDR1 and CDR2 sequences are SGDLS and YYNGEE. The CDR3 region is CASSVEAEYEQYF. The CDR3 bases are TGTGCCAGCAGCGTAGAAGCTGAGTACGAGCAGTACTTC.

The chain employs TRBV5-1 and TRBJ2-3; 8 nucleotides agree with TRBD1. Per the germline V gene, CDR1 is SGHRS and CDR2 is YFSETQ. J lost 1 base, V lost 0 bases, and 7 bases had no gene match. The CDR3 sequence is 17 residues long. CDR3 bases: TGCGCCAGCAGCTTGGTGGGCCAGGGGGCCGGCACAGATACGCAGTATTTT. Its translation: CASSLVGQGAGTDTQYF.

The gene calls are TRBV15 and TRBJ1-1; TRBD1 is a possible D gene (5 bases). The CDR3 sequence is 13 residues long. Germline values: CDR1 LNHNV, CDR2 YYDKDF (reference sequence). Trimming removed 5 bases from V and 0 bases from J, with 7 bases in between. CDR3 nucleotide sequence: TGTGCCACCAGCTTGACAGTGAACACTGAAGCTTTCTTT. It codes for CATSLTVNTEAFF.

This clone is a singleton in its sample. CDR3 residues: CASSSPTLGNQPQHF. CDR3 bases: TGTGCCAGCAGTTCTCCCACCTTGGGCAATCAGCCCCAGCATTTT. The chain is built from TRBV28 and TRBJ1-5; D ambiguous. From germline, CDR1 is MDHEN and CDR2 SYDVKM. This CDR3 is built from 15 residues. Trimming removed 4 bases from V and 2 bases from J, with 12 bases in between. Complete variable domain (other parts from reference TRBV28 and TRBJ1-5): DVKVTQSSRYLVKRTGEKVFLECVQDMDHENMFWYRQDPGLGLRLIYFSYDVKMKEKGDIPEGYSVSREKKERFSLILESASTNQTSMYLCASSSPTLGNQPQHFGDGTRLSIL.

The rearrangement links TRBV30 to TRBJ1-4, with D perhaps matching TRBD1 (6 bases). Deletions cut 0 bases from V and 7 bases from J, with 12 bases between. This CDR3 region has 14 residues. Germline assignment: CDR1 GTSNPN and CDR2 SVGIG (reference sequence). CDR3 region: CAWSVRGRFEKLFF. Written as DNA, the CDR3 is TGTGCCTGGAGTGTTCGGGGGCGCTTTGAAAAACTGTTTTTT.

This rearrangement joins TRBV9 to TRBJ2-7; D may be TRBD1 or TRBD2 (5 bases each). V was shortened by 0 bases and J by 1 base, with 11 bases between the two germline ends. There are 15 residues in the CDR3. CDR1 and CDR2 (germline): SGDLS, YYNGEE. This CDR3 reads CASSVDGDPSYEQYF. DNA for the CDR3: TGTGCCAGCAGCGTAGATGGGGACCCGTCCTACGAGCAGTACTTC.

This clone was detected only once. V gene TRBV7-3 combines with J gene TRBJ1-2, with 8 bases lining up with TRBD1. CDR1 and CDR2 (germline): SGHTA, FQGTGA. The trim removed 5 bases at V and 4 bases at J, leaving 6 bases unmatched. The CDR3 is 14 residues long. The CDR3 region has the DNA TGTGCCAGCAGCCACGGACAGGGTGGCTATGGCTACACCTTC. Protein sequence: CASSHGQGGYGYTF.

In its sample, this clone was seen a few times. This chain connects TRBV27 to TRBJ1-6; D ambiguous. The CDR3 has 13 amino acids. Germline CDR1 reads MNHEY; CDR2 reads SMNVEV (reference sequence). Deletions cut 5 bases from V and 7 bases from J, with 9 bases between. This chain's CDR3 is CASSTLKNSPLHF. CDR3 nucleotides: TGTGCCAGCAGTACGCTCAAAAATTCACCCCTCCACTTT.